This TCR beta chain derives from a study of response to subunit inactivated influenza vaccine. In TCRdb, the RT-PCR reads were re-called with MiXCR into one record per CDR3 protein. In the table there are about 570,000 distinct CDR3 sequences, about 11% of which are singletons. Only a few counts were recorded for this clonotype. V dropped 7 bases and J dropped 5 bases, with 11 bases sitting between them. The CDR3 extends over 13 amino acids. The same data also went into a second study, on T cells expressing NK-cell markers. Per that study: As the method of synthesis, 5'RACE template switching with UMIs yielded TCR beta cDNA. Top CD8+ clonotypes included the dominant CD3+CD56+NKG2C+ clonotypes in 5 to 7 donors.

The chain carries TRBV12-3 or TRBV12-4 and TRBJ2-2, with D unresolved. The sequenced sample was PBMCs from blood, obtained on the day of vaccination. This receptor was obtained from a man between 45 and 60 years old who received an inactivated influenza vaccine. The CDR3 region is CASMARETGELFF. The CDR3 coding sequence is TGTGCCAGCATGGCTAGAGAAACCGGGGAGCTGTTTTTT.